The clone carrying this T cell receptor beta chain occurred a few times. No antigen is known for it. The sample is drawn from a study of OX40 agonist ivuxolimab in advanced cancers. Germline V lookup: CDR1 MNHNS, CDR2 SASEGT. V dropped 6 bases and J dropped 2 bases, with 10 bases sitting between them. The CDR3 is made up of 13 amino acids. Notes on the study in general: The work left the antigen specificity of expanded peripheral T cells undetermined.

Assay: immunoSEQ multiplex PCR; the TCRdb copy retains only in-frame clones and omits some. The sample yields under 85,000 clones, 90% to 95% seen once. People who had autoimmune disease history or systemic immunosuppression were excluded. This TCR derives from an adult with an advanced solid tumor such as melanoma, head and neck, liver or kidney cancer. The sequenced sample was CD4+ or CD8+ T cells sorted from blood, obtained in a trial of the OX40 agonist ivuxolimab. V gene TRBV6-1 combines with J gene TRBJ1-1, with D unclear. CDR3 nucleotides: TGTGCCAGCAGGGGGTGGGGTAACACTGAAGCTTTCTTT. Translating gives CASRGWGNTEAFF.